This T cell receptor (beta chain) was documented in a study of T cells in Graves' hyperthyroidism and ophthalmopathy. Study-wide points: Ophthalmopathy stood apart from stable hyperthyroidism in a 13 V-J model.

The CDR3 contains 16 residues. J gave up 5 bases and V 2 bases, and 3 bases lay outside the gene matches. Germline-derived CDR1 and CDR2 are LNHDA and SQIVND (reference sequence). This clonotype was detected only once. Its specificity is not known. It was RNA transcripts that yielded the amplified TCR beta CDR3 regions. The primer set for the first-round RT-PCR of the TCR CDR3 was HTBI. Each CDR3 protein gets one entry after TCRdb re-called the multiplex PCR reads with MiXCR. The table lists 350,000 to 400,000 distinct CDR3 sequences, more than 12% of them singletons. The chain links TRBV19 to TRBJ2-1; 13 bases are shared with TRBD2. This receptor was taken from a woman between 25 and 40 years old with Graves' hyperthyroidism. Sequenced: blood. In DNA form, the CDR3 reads TGTGCCAGTAGTATACGGACTAGCGGGAGCCACAATGAGCAGTTCTTC. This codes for CASSIRTSGSHNEQFF.